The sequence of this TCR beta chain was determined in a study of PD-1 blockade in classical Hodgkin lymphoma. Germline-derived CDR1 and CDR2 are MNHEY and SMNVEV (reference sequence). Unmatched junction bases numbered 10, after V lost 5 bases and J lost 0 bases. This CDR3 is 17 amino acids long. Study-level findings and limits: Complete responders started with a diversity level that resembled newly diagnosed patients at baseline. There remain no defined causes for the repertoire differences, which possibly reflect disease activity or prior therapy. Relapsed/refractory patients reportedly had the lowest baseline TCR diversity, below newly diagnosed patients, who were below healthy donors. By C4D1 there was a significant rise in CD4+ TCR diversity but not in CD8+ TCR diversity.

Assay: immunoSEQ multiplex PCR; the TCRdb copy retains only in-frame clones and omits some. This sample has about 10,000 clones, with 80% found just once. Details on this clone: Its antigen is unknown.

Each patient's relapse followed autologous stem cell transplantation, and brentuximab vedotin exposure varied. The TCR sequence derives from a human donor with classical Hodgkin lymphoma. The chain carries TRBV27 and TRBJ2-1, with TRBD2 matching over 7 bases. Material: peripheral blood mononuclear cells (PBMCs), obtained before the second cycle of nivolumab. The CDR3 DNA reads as TGTGCCAGCAGTATTATGGCGGGAGACCCCTCCTACAATGAGCAGTTCTTC. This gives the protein CASSIMAGDPSYNEQFF.